This T cell receptor beta chain was recovered during a study of CD4 T cells in relation to SARS-CoV-2 and coronaviruses (dated by TCRdb to the early 2020s). Notes on the research overall: In the ViraFEST assay, PBMCs were cultured with antigen for approximately 10 days, after which TCR beta CDR3s were sequenced to identify antigen-specific clonal expansions. A median age of roughly 39 years, with a range of about 21 to 75 years, was recorded for the full convalescent cohort of roughly eleven patients. The roughly twelve convalescent patients included 8 males and 4 females; two subjects were Hispanic. Shared crossreactive spike epitopes were mapped to their HLA restriction using patient-derived lymphoblastoid cell lines. Memory CD4+ T cell crossreactivity between SARS-CoV-2 and common cold coronavirus spike proteins was assessed at the TCR clonotype level in the study. The Adaptive Biotechnologies TCR-sequencing kit was used to sequence samples from a few pre-COVID donors and the naive versus memory experiments, whereas other data were Illumina-based. A different, Illumina-based TCR-beta assay was used to sequence expansion assays from other donors in the study. General study outcomes and caveats: Crossreactive clones showed significantly weaker SARS-CoV-2-driven expansion than monoreactive clones, consistent with antigenic imprinting. Memory CD4+ clonotypes crossrecognizing SARS-CoV-2 and at least one common cold coronavirus spike were found in approximately 60% of donors. Sequencing naive versus memory cells indicated that the assay picks up memory recall responses, not primary responses primed during culture. Because no donor provided both pre-pandemic and post-infection samples, tracing the source of pre-existing responses was limited. Since the crossreactivity analysis centred on spike protein, crossreactivity against other viral proteins was not assessed. The study was constrained by small numbers of patients and of tested TCRs.

Including cysteine and phenylalanine, the CDR3 has 13 amino acids. Only the CDR3 part of the read is kept: 39 bases, read in frame from the first base. The CDR1 and CDR2 encoded by the germline V gene (reference sequence) are SSHAT and FNYEAQ. CEF-cultured naive and memory CD4+ T cell DNA received survey-level immunoSEQ TCR-beta sequencing. Regarding the original processing steps: During preprocessing, nonproductive sequences were removed, along with CDR3s that did not begin with C, did not end with F or W, or were shorter than 7 amino acids. Antigen-specific clonotypes were called with the MANAFEST web app on the basis of expansion relative to the reference and to other culture wells. A clone was considered positive if significant expansion relative to the reference culture was observed in 2 of 3 replicate wells at an FDR below 0.05. Positive clones also required significant expansion versus all other tandem wells and an odds ratio above 5. Cultured and uncultured naive and memory CD4+ repertoires were searched for previously identified spike- and CEF-reactive CDR3s. CDR3 homology was measured as pairwise Levenshtein distance, computed with the stringdist R package after trimming three terminal residues from each end. The source is immuneACCESS, and TCRdb retained only in-frame sequences with V and J called. Part of the clones is not carried over; for the studies checked, unresolved V genes explain less than half of this, and the remainder is unexplained. V and J calls plus clone size are reproduced from that table; the DNA served to infer D and trimming. The sample yields tens of thousands of clones; about 70% were counted once. The ten most abundant clones make up around 3.1% of the sample.

To separate naive from memory CD4+ T cells, cryopreserved PBMCs first underwent CD4 enrichment and then EasySep naive CD4+ T cell enrichment. For roughly 11 days, sorted naive or memory CD4+ T cells (over 95,000) were cultured at a 1:1 ratio with T cell-depleted PBMCs and CEF peptides. In general, triplicate replicate wells were used for every peptide culture condition. PBMCs were isolated from leukapheresis product or whole blood by Ficoll-Paque PLUS gradient centrifugation. PBMCs were either cryopreserved at -140 degrees C or used fresh in the expansion assay. The QIAamp Micro DNA Kit was used to extract genomic DNA from the CD4+ T cells. Of note for this clone: No cognate antigen has been identified for it. One end of the junction fails to match germline, which may point to a read error.

Input material: memory CD4+ T cells from PBMCs, cultured in vitro. The cell subset or site tag for this specimen amounts to: memory (non-naive) CD4+ T cells. The sequence derives from an adult with COVID-19. The sequence joins TRBV7-7 to TRBJ1-6, with an unclear D gene assignment. The DNA sequence reads TGTGCTAGCAGCTCTAACTATAATTCACCCCTCCACTTT. Translated, it gives CASSSNYNSPLHF.